Given below is one T cell receptor beta chain in context. This entry is derived from a study of blood T cell repertoires in COVID-19. The wider study: Collection of acute and convalescent COVID-19 samples took place in the United States, Italy and Spain.

In the authors' workflow: Estimates of nucleated cell counts were drawn from the amplification of reference gene primers. Produced via immunoSEQ multiplex PCR; TCRdb's table is partial and in-frame only. Clone size and V and J calls were adopted from that table, with D and trimming inferred from the DNA. Of 100,000 to 120,000 clones in the sample, nearly 90% are singletons; the top ten hold more than 4.5%. The CDR3 is 15 amino acids. Trimming shortened V by 0 bases and J by 2 bases, and 8 bases separated the two germline ends. In germline, CDR1 is LNHNV, CDR2 YYDKDF (reference sequence). Sequenced input: peripheral blood. The rearrangement links TRBV15 to TRBJ1-3; weak D call: TRBD1 (5 bases). The TCR comes from a human donor in a cohort sampled during active COVID-19. In DNA form, the CDR3 reads TGTGCCACCAGCAGAGATAGGGGTACTGGAAACACCATATATTTT. Translation: CATSRDRGTGNTIYF.